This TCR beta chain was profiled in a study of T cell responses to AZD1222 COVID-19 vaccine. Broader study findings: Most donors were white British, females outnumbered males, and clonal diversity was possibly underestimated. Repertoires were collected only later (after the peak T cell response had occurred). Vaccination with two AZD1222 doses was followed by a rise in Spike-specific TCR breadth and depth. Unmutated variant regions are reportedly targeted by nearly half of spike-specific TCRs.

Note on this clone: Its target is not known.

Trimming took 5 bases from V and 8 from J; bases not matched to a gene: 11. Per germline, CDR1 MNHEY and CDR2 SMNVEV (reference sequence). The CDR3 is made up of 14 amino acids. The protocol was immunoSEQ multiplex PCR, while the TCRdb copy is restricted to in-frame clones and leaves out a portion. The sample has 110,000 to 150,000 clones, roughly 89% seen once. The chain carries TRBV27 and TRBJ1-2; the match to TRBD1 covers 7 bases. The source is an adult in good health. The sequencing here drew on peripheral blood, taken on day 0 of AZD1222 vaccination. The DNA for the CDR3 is TGTGCCAGCAGTCCGCAACAGGGGCTTGGGGGCTACACCTTC. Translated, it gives CASSPQQGLGGYTF.